In this sample, the clone carrying this T cell receptor (beta chain) turned up once. The data originate from a study of blood T cell repertoires in COVID-19. The J segment lost 1 base and the V segment lost 0 bases, leaving 1 base of the junction unmatched. Per the germline V gene, CDR1 is SGHNT and CDR2 is YYREEE (reference sequence). The CDR3 loop spans 17 amino acids. As processed by the authors: From reference gene primer amplification, estimates of nucleated cell counts were derived. Assay: immunoSEQ multiplex PCR; the TCRdb copy retains only in-frame clones and omits some. Clonal size and the V and J genes are those of that table, whereas D and trimming came from the DNA. The data show about 47,000 clones, 75% to 90% seen once.

Sequenced material: peripheral blood. This clonotype was obtained from a human donor with active COVID-19. The donor label of this sample is uncertain. The V call is TRBV5-4, the J call TRBJ2-2; 12 nucleotides line up with TRBD2. CDR3 region: CASSLGGLAGNTGELFF. As DNA, the CDR3 is TGTGCCAGCAGCTTGGGGGGACTAGCGGGGAACACCGGGGAGCTGTTTTTT.